This section outlines one T cell receptor beta chain sequence together with its context. Its target is not known. The same CDR3 is also encoded by other DNA sequences in this sample. This CDR3 region has 15 residues. The ends were cut back, 0 bases at V and 0 bases at J, with 7 bases in the middle. CDR1 SGDLS and CDR2 YYNGEE come from the germline V gene. The healthy adult donors were HIV-negative and reported no recent acute infections or vaccinations. The record originates from a study of shared clonotypes between healthy human individuals. Notes on the study in general: Clonotype sharing levels among donors were expected to vary with sequencing depth. The sharing of 5% to 5.5% of naive CD4 clonotypes was seen across a handful of donors.

The protocol was immunoSEQ multiplex PCR, while the TCRdb copy is restricted to in-frame clones and leaves out a portion. The sample carries more than 1 million clones, around 82% recorded once. The sequence was obtained from a man aged 18 to 35 in good health. Some clones in this sample may be carry-over from other donors' samples. Material: memory CD4+ T cells from PBMCs. The subset: CD45RA-negative fraction. The chain joins TRBV9 to TRBJ1-3; perhaps TRBD1 as D (5 bases). This chain's CDR3 is CASSVEGISGNTIYF. CDR3 DNA sequence: TGTGCCAGCAGCGTAGAGGGGATCTCTGGAAACACCATATATTTT.